Sequencing of this T cell receptor beta chain was carried out in a study of cytomegalovirus exposure and HLA in healthy donors. Looking at the study overall: An earlier analysis found around 120 million unique TCR beta sequences from approximately 200 million T cells.

CDR3 length equals 14 residues. J gave up 1 base and V 5 bases, and 3 bases lay outside the gene matches. CDR1 is KGHSH, CDR2 LQKENI, per germline. A multiplex PCR was run with 60 Vbeta primers and 13 Jbeta primers. Sequenced by immunoSEQ multiplex PCR; TCRdb stores in-frame clones only, minus some. The table has about 150,000 clones, about four fifths seen once; the top ten hold roughly 7.7%. Sequencing used PBMCs. The J gene is TRBJ1-2, the V gene TRBV18, with 8 bases lining up with TRBD1. This sequence was found in a man aged 25-45 years in good health and CMV-seropositive. CDR3 loop: CASSEGQDNYGYTF. DNA of the CDR3: TGTGCCAGCTCAGAGGGACAGGATAACTATGGCTACACCTTC.